This is a list of T cell receptor beta chains from one sample in a study of pediatric ulcerative colitis. Produced via immunoSEQ multiplex PCR; TCRdb's table is partial and in-frame only. The table records about 35,000 clones, around 80% of them present only once. The sequenced material came from gut tissue. The receptors come from a boy aged 5-17 years with mild ulcerative colitis. Each CDR3 is given with its conserved first and last residue. D genes are given only for firm matches. Some rows mark clone size as missing; the rest say once, few, many or name a class of expanded clone.

j_call	d_call	v_call	clone_size	cdr3_length	cdr3_aa	cdr3_nt
TRBJ1-3	TRBD1	TRBV7-2	.	17	CASSLVPDREAGNTIYF	TGTGCCAGCAGCTTAGTCCCCGACAGGGAGGCTGGAAACACCATATATTTT
TRBJ1-1	.	TRBV10-3	.	15	CAISESRVWGTEAFF	TGTGCCATCAGTGAGTCGAGGGTGTGGGGAACTGAAGCTTTCTTT
TRBJ1-3	TRBD1	TRBV5-1	.	17	CASSLGLTGFTGNTIYF	TGCGCCAGCAGCTTGGGCTTGACAGGGTTTACTGGAAACACCATATATTTT
TRBJ1-5	.	TRBV5-8	.	12	CASSLLHQPQHF	TGTGCCAGCAGCTTACTTCATCAGCCCCAGCATTTT
TRBJ2-3	.	TRBV7-2	.	13	CASSLGQNLPQYF	TGTGCCAGCAGCCTCGGACAGAACCTTCCGCAGTATTTT
TRBJ2-7	TRBD2	TRBV4-2	.	15	CASSQGSAGAYEQYF	TGTGCCAGCAGCCAAGGGTCAGCGGGGGCTTACGAGCAGTACTTC
TRBJ1-1	.	TRBV18	.	13	CASSASVDTEAFF	TGTGCCAGCTCAGCCTCGGTTGACACTGAAGCTTTCTTT
TRBJ1-3	.	TRBV7-8	.	14	CASSFSASGNTIYF	TGTGCCAGCAGCTTCTCAGCCTCCGGAAACACCATATATTTT
TRBJ2-5	.	TRBV7-8	few	13	CASSQRNQETQYF	TGTGCCAGCTCCCAGCGGAACCAAGAGACCCAGTACTTC
TRBJ1-1	.	TRBV27	.	14	CASRKRVGNTEAFF	TGTGCCAGCAGGAAGAGGGTTGGGAACACTGAAGCTTTCTTT
TRBJ2-3	.	TRBV6-6	.	14	CASSYRGPTDTQYF	TGTGCCAGCAGTTACCGGGGTCCCACAGATACGCAGTATTTT
TRBJ1-6	TRBD1	TRBV5-8	.	17	CASSLSGAGQIDSPLHF	TGTGCCAGCAGCTTGTCGGGGGCGGGACAGATAGACTCACCCCTCCACTTT
TRBJ1-5	.	TRBV2	few	16	CASRDYVGGHNQPQHF	TGTGCCAGCAGGGATTATGTCGGGGGCCACAATCAGCCCCAGCATTTT
TRBJ2-5	TRBD1	TRBV5-1	.	15	CASSLGDRGGETQYF	TGCGCCAGCAGCTTGGGGGACAGGGGTGGCGAGACCCAGTACTTC
TRBJ2-3	.	TRBV6-1	.	16	CASSEQGGTHTDTQYF	TGTGCCAGCAGTGAACAGGGTGGGACCCACACAGATACGCAGTATTTT
TRBJ2-2	TRBD1	TRBV7-3	.	14	CATSRGRGAGELFF	TGTGCCACCTCCAGGGGGCGCGGAGCCGGGGAGCTGTTTTTT
TRBJ2-4	TRBD1	TRBV6-1	.	13	CASRDRGTNIQYF	TGTGCCAGCAGAGACAGGGGAACAAACATTCAGTACTTC
TRBJ2-3	.	TRBV15	.	15	CATSRDARVTDTQYF	TGTGCCACCAGCAGAGACGCCAGGGTGACAGATACGCAGTATTTT
TRBJ2-1	.	TRBV5-1	.	13	CASSLTYNNEQFF	TGCGCCAGCAGCTTGACCTATAACAATGAGCAGTTCTTC
TRBJ1-2	.	TRBV10-3	.	16	CAISDPGRDDNYGYTF	TGTGCCATCAGTGACCCTGGACGGGACGATAACTATGGCTACACCTTC